The clone carrying this T cell receptor (beta chain) was picked up a small number of times. In TCRdb, the 5' RACE reads were re-called with MiXCR into one record per CDR3 protein. In the table there are roughly 700,000 distinct CDR3 sequences, approximately 9% of which are singletons. Healthy Caucasians, and only they, were the donors. This specimen belongs to a study of identical twins. The germline V and J ends were trimmed by 7 bases and 6 bases, with 17 bases remaining between them. The CDR3 sequence is 14 residues long. In germline, CDR1 is SGHRS, CDR2 YFSETQ. This sample was also put to use in a study of yellow fever vaccine responses in identical twins.

This receptor was taken from a woman between 18 and 30 years old in good health. Source material: PBMCs. The rearrangement links TRBV5-1 to TRBJ2-1; D not resolved. The CDR3 bases are TGCGCCAGCCTGCCGGTAAGAGGTGGCAATGAGCAGTTCTTC. Translation: CASLPVRGGNEQFF.